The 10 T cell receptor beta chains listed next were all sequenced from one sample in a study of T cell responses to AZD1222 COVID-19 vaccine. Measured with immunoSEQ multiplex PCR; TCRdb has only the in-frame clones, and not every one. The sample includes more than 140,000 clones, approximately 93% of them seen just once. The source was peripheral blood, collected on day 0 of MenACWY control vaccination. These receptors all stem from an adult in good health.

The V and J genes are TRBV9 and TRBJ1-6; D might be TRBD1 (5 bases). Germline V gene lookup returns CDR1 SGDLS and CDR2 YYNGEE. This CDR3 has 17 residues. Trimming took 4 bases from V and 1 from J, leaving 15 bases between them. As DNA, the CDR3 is TGTGCCAGCAGCCAGGGCCGGGGCAAATCCTATAATTCACCCCTCCACTTT. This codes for CASSQGRGKSYNSPLHF.

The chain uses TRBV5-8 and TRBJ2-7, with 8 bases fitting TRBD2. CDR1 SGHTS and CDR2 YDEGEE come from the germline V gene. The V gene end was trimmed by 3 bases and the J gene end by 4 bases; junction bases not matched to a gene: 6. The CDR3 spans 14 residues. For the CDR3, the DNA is TGTGCCAGCAGCTACGGGGCGGGGGGTTACGAGCAGTACTTC. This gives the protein CASSYGAGGYEQYF. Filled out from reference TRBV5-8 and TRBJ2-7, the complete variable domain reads EAGVTQSPTHLIKTRGQQATLRCSPISGHTSVYWYQQALGLGLQFLLWYDEGEERNRGNFPPRFSGRQFPNYSSELNVNALELEDSALYLCASSYGAGGYEQYFGPGTRLTVT.

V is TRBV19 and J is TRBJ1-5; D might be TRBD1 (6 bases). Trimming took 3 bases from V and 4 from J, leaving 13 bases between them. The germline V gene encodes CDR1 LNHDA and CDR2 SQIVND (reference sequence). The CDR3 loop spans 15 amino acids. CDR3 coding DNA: TGTGCCAGTAGTATTTTCTACAGGGTGAATCAGCCCCAGCATTTT. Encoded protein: CASSIFYRVNQPQHF.

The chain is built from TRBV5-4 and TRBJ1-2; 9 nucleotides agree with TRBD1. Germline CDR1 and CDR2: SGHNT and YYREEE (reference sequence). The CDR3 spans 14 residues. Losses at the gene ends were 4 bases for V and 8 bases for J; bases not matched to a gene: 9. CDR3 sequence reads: CASSGPQGAGGYTF. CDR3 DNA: TGTGCCAGCAGCGGACCACAGGGGGCCGGAGGCTACACCTTC.

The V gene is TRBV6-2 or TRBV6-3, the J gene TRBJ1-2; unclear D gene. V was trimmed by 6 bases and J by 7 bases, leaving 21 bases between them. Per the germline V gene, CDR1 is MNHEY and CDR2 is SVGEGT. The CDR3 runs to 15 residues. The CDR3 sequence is CASSHAPSSGGGYTF. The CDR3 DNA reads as TGTGCCAGCAGCCACGCTCCATCCTCAGGAGGTGGCTACACCTTC.

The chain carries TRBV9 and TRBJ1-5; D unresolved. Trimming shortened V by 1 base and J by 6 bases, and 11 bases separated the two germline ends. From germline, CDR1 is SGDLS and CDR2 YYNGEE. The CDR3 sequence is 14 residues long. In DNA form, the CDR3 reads TGTGCCAGCAGCGTAAGTGGGGTGAGTCAGCCCCAGCATTTT. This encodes CASSVSGVSQPQHF.

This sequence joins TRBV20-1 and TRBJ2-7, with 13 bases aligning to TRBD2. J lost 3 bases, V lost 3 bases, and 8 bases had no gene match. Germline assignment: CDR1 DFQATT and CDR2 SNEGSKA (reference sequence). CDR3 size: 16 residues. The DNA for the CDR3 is TGCAGTGCTAGTACCGGGACTAGCGGGACGCGCTACGAGCAGTACTTC. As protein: CSASTGTSGTRYEQYF.

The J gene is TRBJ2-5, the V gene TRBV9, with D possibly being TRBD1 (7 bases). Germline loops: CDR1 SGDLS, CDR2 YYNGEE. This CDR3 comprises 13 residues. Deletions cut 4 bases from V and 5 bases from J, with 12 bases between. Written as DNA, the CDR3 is TGTGCCAGCAGCTTCCCAGGGGGGGAGACCCAGTACTTC. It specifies CASSFPGGETQYF.

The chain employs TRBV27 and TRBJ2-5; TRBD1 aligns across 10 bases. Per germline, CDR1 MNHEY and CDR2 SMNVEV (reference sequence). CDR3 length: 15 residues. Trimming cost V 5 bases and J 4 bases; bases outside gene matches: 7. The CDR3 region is CASSAGDRGSETQYF. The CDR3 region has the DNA TGTGCCAGCAGTGCCGGGGACAGGGGTTCAGAGACCCAGTACTTC.

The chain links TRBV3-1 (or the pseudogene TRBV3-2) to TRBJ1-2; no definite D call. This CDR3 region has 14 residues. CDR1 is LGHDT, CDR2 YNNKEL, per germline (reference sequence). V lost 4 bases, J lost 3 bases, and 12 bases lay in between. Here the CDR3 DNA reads TGTGCCAGCAGCCCCTCTGCGGGATACTATGGCTACACCTTC. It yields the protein CASSPSAGYYGYTF.